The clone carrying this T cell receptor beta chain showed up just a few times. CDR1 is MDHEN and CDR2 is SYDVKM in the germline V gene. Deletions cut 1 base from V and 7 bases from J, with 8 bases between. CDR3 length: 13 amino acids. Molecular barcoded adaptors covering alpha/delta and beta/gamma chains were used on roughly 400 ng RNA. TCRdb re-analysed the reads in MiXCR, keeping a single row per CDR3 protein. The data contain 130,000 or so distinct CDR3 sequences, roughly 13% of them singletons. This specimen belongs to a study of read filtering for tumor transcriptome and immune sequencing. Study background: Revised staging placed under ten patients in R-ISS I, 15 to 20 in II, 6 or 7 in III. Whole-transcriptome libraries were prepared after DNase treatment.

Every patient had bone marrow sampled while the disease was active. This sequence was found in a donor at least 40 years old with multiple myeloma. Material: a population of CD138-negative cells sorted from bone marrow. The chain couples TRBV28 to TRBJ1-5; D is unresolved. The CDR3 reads CASSLYGKQPQHF. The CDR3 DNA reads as TGTGCCAGCAGTTTATACGGGAAGCAGCCCCAGCATTTT. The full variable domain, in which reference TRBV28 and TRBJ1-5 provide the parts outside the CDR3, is DVKVTQSSRYLVKRTGEKVFLECVQDMDHENMFWYRQDPGLGLRLIYFSYDVKMKEKGDIPEGYSVSREKKERFSLILESASTNQTSMYLCASSLYGKQPQHFGDGTRLSIL.